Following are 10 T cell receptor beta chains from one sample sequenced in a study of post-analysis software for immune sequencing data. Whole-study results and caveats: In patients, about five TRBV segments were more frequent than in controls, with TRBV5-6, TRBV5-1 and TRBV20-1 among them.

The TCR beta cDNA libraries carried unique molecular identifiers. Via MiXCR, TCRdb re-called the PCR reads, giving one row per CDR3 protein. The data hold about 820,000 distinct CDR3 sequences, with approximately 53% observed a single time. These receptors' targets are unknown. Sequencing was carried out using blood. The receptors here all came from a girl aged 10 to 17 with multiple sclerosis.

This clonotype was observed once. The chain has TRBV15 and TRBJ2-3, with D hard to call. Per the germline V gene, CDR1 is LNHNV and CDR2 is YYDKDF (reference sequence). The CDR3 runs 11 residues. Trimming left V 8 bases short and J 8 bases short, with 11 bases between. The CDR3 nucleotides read TGTGCCACCTCACGTGGAGTTACGCAGTATTTT. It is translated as CATSRGVTQYF.

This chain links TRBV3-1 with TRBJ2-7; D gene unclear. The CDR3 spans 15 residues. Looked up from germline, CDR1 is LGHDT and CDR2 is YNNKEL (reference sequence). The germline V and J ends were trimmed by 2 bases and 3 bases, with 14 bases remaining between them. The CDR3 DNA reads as TGTGCCAGCAGCCAACTAGGAGTCCCTCTCTACGAGCAGTACTTC. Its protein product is CASSQLGVPLYEQYF.

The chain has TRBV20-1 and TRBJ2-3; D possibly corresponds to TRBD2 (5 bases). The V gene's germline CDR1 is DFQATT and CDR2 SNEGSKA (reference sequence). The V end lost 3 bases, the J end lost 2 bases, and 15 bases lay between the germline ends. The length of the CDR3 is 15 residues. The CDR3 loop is CSASPLATSTDTQYF. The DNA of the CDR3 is TGCAGTGCTAGTCCCCTAGCAACATCCACAGATACGCAGTATTTT.

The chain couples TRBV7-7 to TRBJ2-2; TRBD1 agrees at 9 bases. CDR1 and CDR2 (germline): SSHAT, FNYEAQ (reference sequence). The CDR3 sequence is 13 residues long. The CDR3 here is CAIQTGGTGELFF. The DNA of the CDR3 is TGTGCTATCCAGACAGGGGGGACCGGGGAGCTGTTTTTT.

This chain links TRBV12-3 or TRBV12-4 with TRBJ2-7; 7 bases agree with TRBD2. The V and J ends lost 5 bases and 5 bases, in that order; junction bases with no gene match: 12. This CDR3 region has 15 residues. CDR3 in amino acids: CASSPRGGRMNEQYF. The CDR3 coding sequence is TGTGCCAGCAGTCCGAGAGGCGGGAGAATGAACGAGCAGTACTTC.

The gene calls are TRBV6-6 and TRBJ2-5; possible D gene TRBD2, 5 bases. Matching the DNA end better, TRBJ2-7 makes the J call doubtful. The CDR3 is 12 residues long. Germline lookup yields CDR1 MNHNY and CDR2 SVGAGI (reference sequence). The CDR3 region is CASSSRVPEQYF. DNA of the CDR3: TGTGCCAGCAGTTCGAGGGTACCCGAGCAGTACTTC.

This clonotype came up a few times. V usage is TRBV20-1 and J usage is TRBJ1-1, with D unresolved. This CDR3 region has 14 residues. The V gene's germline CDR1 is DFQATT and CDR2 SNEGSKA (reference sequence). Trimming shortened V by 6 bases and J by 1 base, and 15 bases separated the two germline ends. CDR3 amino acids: CSARIGATNTEAFF. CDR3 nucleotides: TGCAGTGCCAGAATTGGAGCCACGAACACTGAAGCTTTCTTT.

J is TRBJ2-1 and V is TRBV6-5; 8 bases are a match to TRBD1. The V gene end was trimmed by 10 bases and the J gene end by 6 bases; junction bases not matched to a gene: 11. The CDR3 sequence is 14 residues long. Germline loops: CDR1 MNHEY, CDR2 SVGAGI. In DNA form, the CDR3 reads TGTGCCATCGGGCGCGCAGGGGGCTCCAATGAGCAGTTCTTC. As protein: CAIGRAGGSNEQFF.

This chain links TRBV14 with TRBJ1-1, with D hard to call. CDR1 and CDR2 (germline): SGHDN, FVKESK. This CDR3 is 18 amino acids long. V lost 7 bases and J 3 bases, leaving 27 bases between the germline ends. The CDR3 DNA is TGTGCCAGCACTCTACTGTTCGGCTACCTGGATATGGACACTGAAGCTTTCTTT. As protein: CASTLLFGYLDMDTEAFF.

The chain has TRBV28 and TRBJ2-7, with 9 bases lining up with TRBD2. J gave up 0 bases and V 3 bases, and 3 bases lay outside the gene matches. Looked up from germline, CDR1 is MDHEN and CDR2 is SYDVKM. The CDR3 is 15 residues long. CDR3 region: CASSFAGGSSYEQYF. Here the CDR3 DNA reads TGTGCCAGCAGTTTTGCGGGGGGGAGCTCCTACGAGCAGTACTTC.